The clone carrying this TCR beta chain was picked up many times. This sample was taken from a study of CD8 T cells in ankylosing spondylitis. TCRdb used MiXCR to reprocess the 5' RACE reads, holding one entry per CDR3 protein. The repertoire holds more than 60,000 distinct CDR3 sequences, over 4% seen once, with around 2.2% in the top ten. Deletions cut 3 bases from V and 5 bases from J, with 11 bases between. This CDR3 is 14 amino acids long. Per the germline V gene, CDR1 is KGHSH and CDR2 is LQKENI. This chain joins TRBV18 and TRBJ2-1; D gene unclear. The source of this sequence is a male donor with ankylosing spondylitis or in good health (not recorded which). Sequenced sample: blood, either unsorted or a sorted T cell fraction (not recorded which). CDR3 bases: TGTGCCAGCTCACCGAGGCAGGCAGACAATGAGCAGTTCTTC. Translation gives CASSPRQADNEQFF.